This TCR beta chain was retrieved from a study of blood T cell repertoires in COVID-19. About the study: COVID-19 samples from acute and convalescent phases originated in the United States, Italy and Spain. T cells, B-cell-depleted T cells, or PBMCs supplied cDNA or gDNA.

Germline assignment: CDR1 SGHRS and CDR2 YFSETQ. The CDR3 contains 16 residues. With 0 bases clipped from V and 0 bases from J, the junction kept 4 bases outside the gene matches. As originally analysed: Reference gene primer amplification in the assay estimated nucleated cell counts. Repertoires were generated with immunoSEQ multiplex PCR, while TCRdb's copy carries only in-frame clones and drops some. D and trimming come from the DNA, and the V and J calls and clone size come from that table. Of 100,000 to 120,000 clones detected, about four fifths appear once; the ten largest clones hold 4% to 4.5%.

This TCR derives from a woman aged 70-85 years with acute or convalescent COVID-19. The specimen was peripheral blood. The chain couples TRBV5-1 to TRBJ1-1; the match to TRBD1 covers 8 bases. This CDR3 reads CASSLGQGLMNTEAFF. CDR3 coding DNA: TGCGCCAGCAGCTTGGGACAGGGGCTGATGAACACTGAAGCTTTCTTT.